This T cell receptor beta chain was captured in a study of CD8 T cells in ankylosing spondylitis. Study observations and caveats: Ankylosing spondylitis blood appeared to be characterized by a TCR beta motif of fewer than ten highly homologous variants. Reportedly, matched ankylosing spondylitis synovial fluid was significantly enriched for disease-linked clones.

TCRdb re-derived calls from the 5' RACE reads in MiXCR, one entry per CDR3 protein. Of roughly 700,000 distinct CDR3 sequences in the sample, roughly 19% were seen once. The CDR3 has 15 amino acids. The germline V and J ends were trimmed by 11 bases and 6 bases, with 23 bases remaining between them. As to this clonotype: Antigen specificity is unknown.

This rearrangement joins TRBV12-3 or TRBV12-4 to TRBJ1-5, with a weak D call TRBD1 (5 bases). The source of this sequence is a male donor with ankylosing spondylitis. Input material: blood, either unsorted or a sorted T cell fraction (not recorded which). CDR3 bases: TGTGCCTTATTTTGGGGGTACCCGGGTGGTCAGCCCCAGCATTTT. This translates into CALFWGYPGGQPQHF.